The 5 T cell receptor beta chains presented below share a single source sample, sequenced in a study of cytomegalovirus exposure and HLA in healthy donors. Both 60 Vbeta primers and 13 Jbeta primers went into the PCR. The method was immunoSEQ multiplex PCR; TCRdb's version includes in-frame clones alone and lacks a portion of them. The sample consists of roughly 130,000 clones, 74% of them appearing once. The sequencing sample was made of PBMCs. The receptors come from a woman in her forties or fifties in good health and CMV-seropositive.

V is TRBV30 and J is TRBJ2-4, with a tentative D call TRBD2 (5 bases). Between the trimmed V and J ends, which lost 5 bases and 6 bases, there was a span of 8 bases. Germline V CDR1 and CDR2: GTSNPN, SVGIG (reference sequence). This CDR3 has 11 amino acids. This chain's CDR3 is CAWRGRNIQYF. Here the CDR3 DNA reads TGTGCCTGGCGAGGGAGAAACATTCAGTACTTC.

The chain couples TRBV27 to TRBJ1-1; D remains unclear. V lost 3 bases to trimming and J lost 1 base, with 9 bases between them. This CDR3 is 14 amino acids long. CDR1 is MNHEY and CDR2 is SMNVEV in the germline V gene (reference sequence). For the CDR3, the DNA is TGTGCCAGCAGTTTCCTGGGAGAGAACACTGAAGCTTTCTTT. Protein sequence: CASSFLGENTEAFF.

The chain uses TRBV7-2 and TRBJ2-2; D uncertain. Per the germline V gene, CDR1 is SGHTA and CDR2 is FQGNSA. V gave up 1 base and J gave up 8 bases, with 8 bases separating them. The CDR3 runs to 13 residues. This CDR3 is CASSLGSWGELFF. The CDR3 region has the DNA TGTGCCAGCAGCTTAGGAAGCTGGGGGGAGCTGTTTTTT.

The genes are TRBV4-3 and TRBJ2-3; 10 bases match TRBD2. V lost 2 bases to trimming and J lost 2 bases; unmatched junction nucleotides: 1. The germline gives CDR1 LGHNA, CDR2 YSLEER. The CDR3 has 15 amino acids. The CDR3 nucleotides read TGCGCCAGCAGCCAAAGCGGGGGGGCCACAGATACGCAGTATTTT. Amino acid sequence: CASSQSGGATDTQYF.

This clone was picked up a small number of times. One end of the junction does not line up with germline, which may come from a read error. This chain links TRBV11-2 with TRBJ1-2; a weak D match, TRBD1 (6 bases). The CDR3 runs to 13 residues. The germline CDR1 and CDR2 sequences are SGHAT and FQNNGV. CDR3 amino acids: CASSLEVNLPGVF. CDR3 in DNA: TGTGCCAGCAGCTTAGAGGTCAATCTCCCAGGGGTCTTC.